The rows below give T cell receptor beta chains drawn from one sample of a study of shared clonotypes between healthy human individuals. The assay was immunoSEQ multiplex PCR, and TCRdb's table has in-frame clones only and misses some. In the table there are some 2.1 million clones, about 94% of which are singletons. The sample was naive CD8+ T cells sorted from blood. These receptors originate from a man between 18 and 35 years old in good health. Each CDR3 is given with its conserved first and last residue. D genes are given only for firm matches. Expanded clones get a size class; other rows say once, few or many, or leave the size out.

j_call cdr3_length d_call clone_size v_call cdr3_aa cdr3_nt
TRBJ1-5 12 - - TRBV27 CASSFPGQPQHF TGTGCCAGCAGTTTCCCAGGACAGCCCCAGCATTTT
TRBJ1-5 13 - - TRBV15 CATSGPEGQPQHF TGTGCCACCAGCGGACCGGAGGGGCAGCCCCAGCATTTT
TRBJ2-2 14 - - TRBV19 CASSIVGDSGELFF TGTGCCAGTAGTATAGTAGGAGATTCCGGGGAGCTGTTTTTT
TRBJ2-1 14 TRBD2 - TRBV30 CAWSVRREGDEQFF TGTGCCTGGAGTGTAAGACGGGAGGGCGATGAGCAGTTCTTC
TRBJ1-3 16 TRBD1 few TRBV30 CAWSGRTGSSGNTIYF TGTGCCTGGAGTGGGAGGACAGGGAGCTCTGGAAACACCATATATTTT
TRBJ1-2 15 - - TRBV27 CASSSPPPHLYGYTF TGTGCCAGCAGTTCCCCGCCACCTCATCTCTATGGCTACACCTTC
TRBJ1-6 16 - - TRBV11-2 CASSRQLVGLNSPLHF TGTGCCAGCAGCAGACAGCTTGTGGGCTTGAATTCACCCCTCCACTTT
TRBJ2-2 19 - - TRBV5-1 CASSPGQGEREAFTGELFF TGCGCCAGCAGCCCGGGACAGGGAGAGCGGGAGGCCTTCACCGGGGAGCTGTTTTTT
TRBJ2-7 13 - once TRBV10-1 CASSEAQGYEQYF TGCGCCAGCAGTGAGGCCCAGGGGTACGAGCAGTACTTC
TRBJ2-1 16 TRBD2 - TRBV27 CASSFAAGEVVNEQFF TGTGCCAGCAGTTTTGCGGCGGGAGAGGTGGTAAATGAGCAGTTCTTC
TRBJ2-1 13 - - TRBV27 CASSLWGANEQFF TGTGCCAGCAGTTTATGGGGGGCCAATGAGCAGTTCTTC
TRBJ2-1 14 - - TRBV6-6 CASTDAGSYNEQFF TGTGCCAGCACCGACGCCGGCTCCTACAATGAGCAGTTCTTC
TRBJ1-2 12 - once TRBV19 CASSPGIYGYTF TGTGCCAGTAGCCCGGGGATCTATGGCTACACCTTC
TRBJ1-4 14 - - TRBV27 CASSGGDTGEKLFF TGTGCCAGCAGTGGGGGGGACACAGGGGAAAAACTGTTTTTT
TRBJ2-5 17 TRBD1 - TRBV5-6 CASSSARGTGGQETQYF TGTGCCAGCAGCTCCGCAAGAGGGACAGGGGGGCAAGAGACCCAGTACTTC
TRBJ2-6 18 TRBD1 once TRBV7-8 CASSLVGTGITGANVLTF TGTGCCAGCAGCTTAGTCGGGACAGGGATAACTGGGGCCAACGTCCTGACTTTC
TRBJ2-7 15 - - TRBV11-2 CASSRRGEGRDEQYF TGTGCCAGCAGCCGGAGGGGGGAGGGCCGGGACGAGCAGTACTTC
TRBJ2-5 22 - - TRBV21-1 CASSTPRKPGLHCPTSKETQYF TGTGCCAGCAGCACACCGAGAAAACCGGGACTACATTGCCCCACCTCGAAAGAGACCCAGTACTTC
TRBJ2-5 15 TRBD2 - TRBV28 CASSPTSGGKETQYF TGTGCCAGCAGTCCGACTAGCGGGGGAAAAGAGACCCAGTACTTC
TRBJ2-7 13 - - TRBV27 CASSLDPDYEQYF TGTGCCAGCAGTTTAGATCCGGACTACGAGCAGTACTTC
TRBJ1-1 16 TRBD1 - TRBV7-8 CASSMGDRGMNTEAFF TGTGCCAGCAGCATGGGGGACAGGGGAATGAACACTGAAGCTTTCTTT
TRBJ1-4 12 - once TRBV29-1 CSVDAGLEKLFF TGCAGCGTTGATGCAGGGTTAGAAAAACTGTTTTTT
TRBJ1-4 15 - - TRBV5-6 CASSLLQATNEKLFF TGTGCCAGCAGCTTGCTACAGGCAACTAATGAAAAACTGTTTTTT
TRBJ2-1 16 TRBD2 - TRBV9 CASSSPRSGSRNEQFF TGTGCCAGCAGCTCCCCCCGGAGCGGGAGTCGAAATGAGCAGTTCTTC
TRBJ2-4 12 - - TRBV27 CASGIGRDIQYF TGTGCCAGCGGCATCGGACGGGACATTCAGTACTTC
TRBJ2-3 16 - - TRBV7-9 CASSLFDSPSTDTQYF TGTGCCAGCAGCTTATTCGACAGTCCTAGCACAGATACGCAGTATTTT
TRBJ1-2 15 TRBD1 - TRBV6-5 CASSLLRDSLDGYTF TGTGCCAGCAGTTTACTCCGGGACAGCCTCGATGGCTACACCTTC
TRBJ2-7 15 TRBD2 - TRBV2 CASSEEVAGSYEQYF TGTGCCAGCAGTGAAGAGGTAGCGGGGTCCTACGAGCAGTACTTC
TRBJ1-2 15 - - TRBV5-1 CASSSWDGSNYGYTF TGCGCCAGCAGCAGTTGGGACGGATCTAACTATGGCTACACCTTC
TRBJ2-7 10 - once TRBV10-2 CASLGHEQYF TGCGCCAGTCTAGGGCACGAGCAGTACTTC
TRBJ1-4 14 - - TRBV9 CASSVSGLDEKLFF TGTGCCAGCAGCGTATCGGGACTGGACGAAAAACTGTTTTTT
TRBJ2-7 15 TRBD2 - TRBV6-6 CASSPRLAELHEQYF TGTGCCAGCAGTCCGAGACTAGCGGAACTCCACGAGCAGTACTTC
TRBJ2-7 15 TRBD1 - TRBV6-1 CASRRHRDREGEQYF TGTGCCAGCAGAAGACACCGGGACAGGGAGGGCGAGCAGTACTTC
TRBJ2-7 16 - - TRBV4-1 CASSQGKADTTYEQYF TGCGCCAGCAGCCAAGGAAAGGCTGACACCACCTACGAGCAGTACTTC
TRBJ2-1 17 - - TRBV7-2 CASSLRPWGTVYNEQFF TGTGCCAGCAGCTTAAGACCGTGGGGAACGGTCTACAATGAGCAGTTCTTC